This is a list of T cell receptor beta chains from one sample in a study of T cell repertoires in cytomegalovirus infection. Antigen specificity for these receptors is unknown. MiXCR, applied by TCRdb to the reads, yields one record per CDR3 protein. Of about 570,000 distinct CDR3 sequences detected, over 35% appear once; the ten largest clones hold about half. The sequenced sample was cultured PBMCs, obtained from culture after CMV antigen stimulation. These receptors came from a human donor in good health (CMV status not recorded). Some clones in this sample may be carry-over from other donors' samples. Each CDR3 is given with its conserved first and last residue. The D gene is left open where the match is weak. Clone size, where shown, is once, few, many, or a class for clones that have expanded.

CDR3 DNA	CDR3 protein	clone size	V gene	J gene	D gene
TGTGCCAGCAGCTTAGGCTATGGCGGGAGGGGTGTTGAGCAGTTCTTC	CASSLGYGGRGVEQFF	many	TRBV7-2	TRBJ2-1	TRBD2
TGCAGTGCTAGGGCTCAAGGCGAGGGCTACACCTTC	CSARAQGEGYTF	-	TRBV20-1	TRBJ1-2	-
TGTGCCAGCAGCCCGACACTCGGTCGCGAGCAGTACTTC	CASSPTLGREQYF	few	TRBV7-9	TRBJ2-7	-
TGTGCCAGCAGTTATTCCGGGAGTAGAGAGACCCAGTACTTC	CASSYSGSRETQYF	few	TRBV6-2/TRBV6-3	TRBJ2-5	-
TGTGCCAGCAGGCAGTTTGGGACTAGCATTATTCTGGGCACAGATACGCAGTATTTT	CASRQFGTSIILGTDTQYF	few	TRBV6-1	TRBJ2-3	TRBD2
TGTGCCAGCGGGCAGTCAGGACCCTACGAGCAGTACTTC	CASGQSGPYEQYF	-	TRBV6-1	TRBJ2-7	-
TGTGCCAGCAGCTTAGGCGGGGCAGCGCTGTACTTC	CASSLGGAALYF	few	TRBV7-9	TRBJ2-7	-
TGTGCCAGCAGCTCTTCAGGGGGCGCGAGTGAAAAACTGTTTTTT	CASSSSGGASEKLFF	-	TRBV7-6	TRBJ1-4	TRBD1
TGTGCCAGCAGTCTCAGCTGGACAGGGTTGAGGAAGACCCAGTACTTC	CASSLSWTGLRKTQYF	-	TRBV28	TRBJ2-5	TRBD1
TGCAGTGCTCCCGAAGCGTTTAGCACAGATACGCAGTATTTT	CSAPEAFSTDTQYF	-	TRBV20-1	TRBJ2-3	-
TGCGCCAGCAGCCAAGGGGTACTCACACGGGGCCAGTACTTC	CASSQGVLTRGQYF	-	TRBV4-3	TRBJ2-5	-
TGTGCCACCCGGGACTTTACGGGCACTGAAGCTTTCTTT	CATRDFTGTEAFF	-	TRBV10-3	TRBJ1-1	-
TGTGCCAGCAGGAGGGAGGCAGAAGAGACCCAGTACTTC	CASRREAEETQYF	-	TRBV2	TRBJ2-5	-
TGTGCCAGCAGCTTAAGGGGGGGCGCAGAGACCCAGTACTTC	CASSLRGGAETQYF	few	TRBV7-2	TRBJ2-5	-
TGCGCCAGCAGCTTGGGGCTAGCGTCTCCAGGCACAGATACGCAGTATTTT	CASSLGLASPGTDTQYF	-	TRBV5-1	TRBJ2-3	-
TGTGCCAGCAGCTCCGGCTGGGGCGCAACTAATGAAAAACTGTTTTTT	CASSSGWGATNEKLFF	few	TRBV7-9	TRBJ1-4	-
TGTGCCAGCAGTTTATTTTCCCCTCCAGATACGCAGTATTTT	CASSLFSPPDTQYF	few	TRBV27	TRBJ2-3	-
TGTGCCAGCAGCCAAGATGCAGTACAGCCCCAGCATTTT	CASSQDAVQPQHF	-	TRBV4-2	TRBJ1-5	-